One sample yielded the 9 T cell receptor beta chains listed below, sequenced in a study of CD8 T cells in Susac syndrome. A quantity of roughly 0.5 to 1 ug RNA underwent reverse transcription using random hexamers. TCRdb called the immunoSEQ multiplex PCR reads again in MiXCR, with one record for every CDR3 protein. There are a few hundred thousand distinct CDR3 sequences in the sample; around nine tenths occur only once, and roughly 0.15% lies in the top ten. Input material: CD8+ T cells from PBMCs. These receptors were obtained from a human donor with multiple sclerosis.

The CDR3 region is CAWSQDSLNTEAFF. The CDR3 DNA follows: TGTGCCTGGAGCCAGGACAGCTTGAACACTGAAGCTTTCTTT. The chain is built from TRBV30 and TRBJ1-1; D may be TRBD1 (6 bases). Trimming shortened V by 3 bases and J by 0 bases, and 11 bases separated the two germline ends. Looked up from germline, CDR1 is GTSNPN and CDR2 is SVGIG (reference sequence). This CDR3 has 14 residues.

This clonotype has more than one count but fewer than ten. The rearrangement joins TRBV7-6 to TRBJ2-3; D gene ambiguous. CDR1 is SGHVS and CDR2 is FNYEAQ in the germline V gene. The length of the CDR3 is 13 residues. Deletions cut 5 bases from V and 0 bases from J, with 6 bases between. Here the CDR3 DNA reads TGTGCCAGCAGCCCGACTAGCACAGATACGCAGTATTTT. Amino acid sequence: CASSPTSTDTQYF.

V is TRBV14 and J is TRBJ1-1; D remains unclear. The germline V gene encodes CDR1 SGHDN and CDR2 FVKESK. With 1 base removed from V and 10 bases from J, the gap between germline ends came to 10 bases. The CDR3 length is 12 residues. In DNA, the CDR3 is TGTGCCAGCAGCCAAGTTGGGTCTCGAGCTTTCTTT. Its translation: CASSQVGSRAFF. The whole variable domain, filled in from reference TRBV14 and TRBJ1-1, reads EAGVTQFPSHSVIEKGQTVTLRCDPISGHDNLYWYRRVMGKEIKFLLHFVKESKQDESGMPNNRFLAERTGGTYSTLKVQPAELEDSGVYFCASSQVGSRAFFGQGTRLTVV.

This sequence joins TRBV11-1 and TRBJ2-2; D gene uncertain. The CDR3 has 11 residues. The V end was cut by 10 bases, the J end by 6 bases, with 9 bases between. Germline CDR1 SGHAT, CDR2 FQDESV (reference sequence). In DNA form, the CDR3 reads TGTGCCACCTCGGGCCCCGGGGAGCTGTTTTTT. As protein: CATSGPGELFF.

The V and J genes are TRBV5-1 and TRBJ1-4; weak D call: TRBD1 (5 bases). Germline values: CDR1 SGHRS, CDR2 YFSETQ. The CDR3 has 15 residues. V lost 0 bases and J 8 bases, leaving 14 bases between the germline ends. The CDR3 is CASSLVGERGEKLFF. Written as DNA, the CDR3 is TGCGCCAGCAGCTTGGTCGGGGAAAGGGGAGAAAAACTGTTTTTT.

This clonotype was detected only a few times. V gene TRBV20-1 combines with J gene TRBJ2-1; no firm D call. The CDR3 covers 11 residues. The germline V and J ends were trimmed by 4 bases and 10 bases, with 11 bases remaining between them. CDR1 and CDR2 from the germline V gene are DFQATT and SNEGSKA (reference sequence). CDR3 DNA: TGCAGTGCTAATAATTTACGAGAGCAGTTCTTC. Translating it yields CSANNLREQFF.

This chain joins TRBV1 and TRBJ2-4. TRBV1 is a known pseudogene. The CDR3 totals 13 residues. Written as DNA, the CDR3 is TGCACCAGCAGCCAAACAATCAAAAACATTCAGTACTTC. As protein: CTSSQTIKNIQYF.

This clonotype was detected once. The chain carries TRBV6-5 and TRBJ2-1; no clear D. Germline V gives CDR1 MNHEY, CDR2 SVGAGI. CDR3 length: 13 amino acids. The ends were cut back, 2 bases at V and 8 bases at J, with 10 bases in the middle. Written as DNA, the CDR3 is TGTGCCAGCAGTTACGGTTCGGGCGATGAGCAGTTCTTC. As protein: CASSYGSGDEQFF.

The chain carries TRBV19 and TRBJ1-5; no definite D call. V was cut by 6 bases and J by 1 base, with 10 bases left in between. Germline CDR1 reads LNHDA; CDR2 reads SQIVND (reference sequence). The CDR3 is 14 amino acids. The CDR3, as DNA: TGTGCCAGTAGGGGGTTGACGAGCAATCAGCCCCAGCATTTT. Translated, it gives CASRGLTSNQPQHF.